Each of the 12 T cell receptor beta chains below was sequenced from the same sample in a study of identifying expanded T cells in peripheral blood. Measured with immunoSEQ multiplex PCR; TCRdb has only the in-frame clones, and not every one. The table records about 90,000 clones, approximately 83% of them present only once. Sequencing input: blood. The receptors originated from a person aged 18 to 70 in good health.

This chain links TRBV6-6 with TRBJ1-2; 7 nucleotides line up with TRBD1. Unmatched junction bases numbered 8, after V lost 6 bases and J lost 1 base. The germline gives CDR1 MNHNY, CDR2 SVGAGI (reference sequence). The CDR3 sequence is 15 residues long. The CDR3 DNA reads TGTGCCAGCAGCCTAGGGACAGCTCTTAACTATGGCTACACCTTC. Protein: CASSLGTALNYGYTF.

The V call is TRBV4-3, the J call TRBJ1-1, with D possibly TRBD1 on 5 matching bases. Per the germline V gene, CDR1 is LGHNA and CDR2 is YSLEER. This CDR3 has 13 residues. Between the trimmed V and J ends, which lost 0 bases and 11 bases, there was a span of 13 bases. CDR3 region: CASSQDQGFSAFF. The DNA of the CDR3 is TGCGCCAGCAGCCAAGATCAGGGATTCTCGGCTTTCTTT.

The genes are TRBV6-5 and TRBJ2-6, with no clear D. Germline lookup yields CDR1 MNHEY and CDR2 SVGAGI. V gave up 6 bases and J gave up 2 bases, with 2 bases separating them. The CDR3 is made up of 12 amino acids. CDR3 residues: CASRAGANVLTF. DNA for the CDR3: TGTGCCAGCAGGGCTGGGGCCAACGTCCTGACTTTC.

J is TRBJ2-1 and V is TRBV11-3; 8 positions agree with TRBD2. The CDR3 runs to 15 residues. Trimming took 4 bases from V and 7 from J; bases not matched to a gene: 9. Germline CDR1 SGHNT, CDR2 YENEEA. The CDR3 loop reads CASSSRIRGGNEQFF. The DNA of the CDR3 is TGTGCCAGCAGCTCCCGCATCCGGGGGGGGAATGAGCAGTTCTTC.

The chain combines TRBV6-5 with TRBJ2-1; no firm D call. The germline gives CDR1 MNHEY, CDR2 SVGAGI. V lost 7 bases and J 8 bases, leaving 15 bases between the germline ends. The CDR3 has 13 residues. CDR3 sequence (DNA): TGTGCCAGCAAGTCGCGGCCTAACCATGAGCAGTTCTTC. Translated, it gives CASKSRPNHEQFF.

This clone was seen repeatedly, ten times or more. The chain uses TRBV29-1 and TRBJ1-4, with TRBD1 matching 7 bases. Germline V lookup: CDR1 SQVTM, CDR2 ANQGSEA. Trimming took 4 bases from V and 5 from J; bases not matched to a gene: 4. There are 13 residues in the CDR3. The CDR3 loop is CSVVQGLNEKLFF. CDR3 coding DNA: TGCAGCGTTGTACAGGGGCTAAATGAAAAACTGTTTTTT. Full variable domain (remainder filled in from reference TRBV29-1 and TRBJ1-4): SAVISQKPSRDICQRGTSLTIQCQVDSQVTMMFWYRQQPGQSLTLIATANQGSEATYESGFVIDKFPISRPNLTFSTLTVSNMSPEDSSIYLCSVVQGLNEKLFFGSGTQLSVL.

The chain couples TRBV2 to TRBJ1-2, with a weak D call TRBD1 (5 bases). V was shortened by 1 base and J by 6 bases, with 15 bases between the two germline ends. CDR1 is SNHLY, CDR2 FYNNEI, per germline. CDR3 length equals 15 residues. The CDR3 region has the DNA TGTGCCAGCAGTGAAGGGCCCAGCAGGGTGCATGGCTACACCTTC. This gives the protein CASSEGPSRVHGYTF.

V gene TRBV25-1 combines with J gene TRBJ2-2; 7 positions match TRBD1. This CDR3 spans 15 amino acids. Germline CDR1 MGHDK, CDR2 SYGVNS. V was pared by 8 bases and J by 0 bases, with 6 bases of the junction left unmatched. CDR3 loop: CASYPQGTNTGELFF. As DNA, the CDR3 is TGTGCCAGCTACCCACAGGGGACGAACACCGGGGAGCTGTTTTTT.

The chain uses TRBV7-6 and TRBJ2-5, with D uncertain. The germline V and J ends were trimmed by 5 bases and 5 bases, with 12 bases remaining between them. The CDR3 runs to 13 residues. Germline V gives CDR1 SGHVS, CDR2 FNYEAQ. The CDR3 sequence is CASSRDRKETQYF. CDR3 DNA sequence: TGTGCCAGCAGCCGCGATAGAAAGGAGACCCAGTACTTC.

The rearrangement joins TRBV19 to TRBJ2-2, with D possibly TRBD2 on 5 matching bases. Germline CDR1 and CDR2: LNHDA and SQIVND (reference sequence). The CDR3 has 16 residues. V was trimmed by 7 bases and J by 1 base, leaving 16 bases between them. The CDR3 DNA is TGTGCCAGTATGGCCGGTGTGGCGGGGAACACCGGGGAGCTGTTTTTT. Translated, it gives CASMAGVAGNTGELFF.

Only a few counts were recorded for this clone. The chain has TRBV7-2 and TRBJ1-2; D possibly corresponds to TRBD1 (5 bases). The CDR3 has 15 residues. The V gene lost 5 bases and the J gene lost 4 bases, with 17 bases spanning the gap. Germline V CDR1 and CDR2: SGHTA, FQGNSA. In nucleotides, the CDR3 is TGTGCCAGCAGCGCCCTGGGGGGTGGGATCTATGGCTACACCTTC. Translating it yields CASSALGGGIYGYTF.

V usage is TRBV11-2 and J usage is TRBJ2-7, with a weak D call TRBD1 (5 bases). Per the germline V gene, CDR1 is SGHAT and CDR2 is FQNNGV. Trimming took 5 bases from V and 2 from J, leaving 7 bases between them. The CDR3 is 12 residues long. CDR3 nucleotide sequence: TGTGCCAGCAGCCGACAGACCTACGAGCAGTACTTC. It specifies CASSRQTYEQYF.